This T cell receptor beta chain was identified in a study of T-cell memory formation after mild COVID-19. General observations from the study: Contracting clones localized mainly to CM and EM when CD4+ and mainly to EMRA when CD8+. Some clones that responded were present in memory (sampled pre-infection), which suggests cross-reactive memory joined.

The sample holds a few counts of this clonotype. The antigen remains unidentified. TCRdb re-called the 5' RACE reads with MiXCR, one entry per CDR3 protein. Of roughly 130,000 distinct CDR3 sequences in the sample, 5% to 6.5% were seen once. V was pared by 1 base and J by 6 bases, with 15 bases between. The CDR3 has 15 amino acids. Germline V gives CDR1 SGHNT, CDR2 YYREEE (reference sequence). This sequence originates from an adult woman who had mild COVID-19 (a few samples of this study predate the infection). Cell type and time point are not known. Sequences were obtained from PBMCs or a T cell subset sorted from them (not recorded which). The chain couples TRBV5-4 to TRBJ2-3; D unresolved. CDR3 DNA sequence: TGTGCCAGCAGCTTGCTGTCGGATACACACGATACGCAGTATTTT. Amino acid sequence: CASSLLSDTHDTQYF. The entire variable domain, with the rest obtained from reference TRBV5-4 and TRBJ2-3, is as follows: ETGVTQSPTHLIKTRGQQVTLRCSSQSGHNTVSWYQQALGQGPQFIFQYYREEENGRGNFPPRFSGLQFPNYSSELNVNALELDDSALYLCASSLLSDTHDTQYFGPGTRLTVL.